This T cell receptor (beta chain) was sequenced during a study of blood T cell repertoires in COVID-19. Study-wide context: Collection of acute and convalescent COVID-19 samples took place in the United States, Italy and Spain. In each case, the material was cDNA or gDNA derived from T cells, B-cell-depleted T cells, or PBMCs.

J lost 4 bases, V lost 7 bases, and 5 bases had no gene match. Germline V gene data show CDR1 as GTSNPN and CDR2 as SVGIG (reference sequence). This CDR3 region has 12 residues. In the original workflow: Using reference gene primer amplification, nucleated cell counts were estimated. Some clones are missing from TCRdb's copy, which holds only in-frame ones; the method was immunoSEQ multiplex PCR. V and J calls plus clone size are reproduced from that table; the DNA served to infer D and trimming. The data hold about 110,000 clones, with about 85% observed a single time. The J gene is TRBJ2-3, the V gene TRBV30; TRBD2 matches at 7 bases. This receptor was identified in a middle-aged man with acute or convalescent COVID-19. Sample: peripheral blood. The CDR3 nucleotides read TGTGCCTATAGCGGGCCGCCAGATACGCAGTATTTT. It yields the protein CAYSGPPDTQYF.